This TCR beta chain was observed in a study of blood T cell repertoires in COVID-19. Study in general: The United States, Italy and Spain supplied acute and convalescent COVID-19 samples. Sample material is recorded as cDNA or gDNA derived from T cells, B-cell-depleted T cells, or PBMCs.

Only in-frame clones appear in the TCRdb table, and some are missing; sequencing was by immunoSEQ multiplex PCR. The sample carries approximately 53,000 clones, more than 80% recorded once. This clone has more than one count but fewer than ten. The sample contains more than one DNA sequence encoding this CDR3. V lost 0 bases, J lost 0 bases, and 2 bases stayed unmatched. This CDR3 contains 16 residues. The germline V gene has CDR1 SGHRS and CDR2 YFSETQ. The clonotype was recovered from a human donor in a cohort sampled during active COVID-19. What was sequenced was peripheral blood. The chain recombines TRBV5-1 with TRBJ2-2; 7 nucleotides align to TRBD2. In DNA form, the CDR3 reads TGCGCCAGCAGCTTGGCGGGGGGTACGAACACCGGGGAGCTGTTTTTT. This sequence encodes CASSLAGGTNTGELFF.